The present T cell receptor beta chain was sequenced within a study of T cell responses to AZD1222 COVID-19 vaccine. Study-wide results and caveats: It was only five to seven AZD1222 recipients who were seropositive at baseline. Spike-specific TCR breadth rose after two AZD1222 doses, and depth rose as well.

Using immunoSEQ multiplex PCR, the repertoire was profiled, and TCRdb retains in-frame clones only, with some absent. The sample has about 130,000 clones; about 91% are singletons. Concerning this clone: The target antigen is unknown.

The material was peripheral blood, obtained on day 0 of AZD1222 vaccination. The TCR was taken from an adult in good health.

CDR3 loop: CSGKGTTDTQYF. The CDR3 DNA follows: TGCAGCGGAAAGGGAACGACAGATACGCAGTATTTT. The genes are TRBV29-1 and TRBJ2-3; D gene unclear. The CDR3 is 12 residues long. V lost 7 bases to trimming and J lost 3 bases, with 11 bases between them. Germline V CDR1 and CDR2: SQVTM, ANQGSEA.